This is a list of T cell receptor beta chains from one sample in a study of T-cell memory formation after mild COVID-19. From the 5' RACE reads, TCRdb called clonotypes with MiXCR, one entry per CDR3 protein. Among nearly 110,000 distinct CDR3 sequences listed, over 15% were seen once. Input material: PBMCs or a T cell subset sorted from them (not recorded which). The receptors shown here come from an adult woman who had mild COVID-19 (a few samples of this study predate the infection). Cell type and time point are not known. Both conserved end residues are part of each CDR3. Each record gives: J gene, V gene, D gene, clone size, CDR3 DNA, CDR3 protein. A D gene is named only where the DNA matches it firmly. A row's size may be missing; if present it is once, few, many or a size class.

j_gene: TRBJ2-7
v_gene: TRBV20-1
d_gene: NA
abundance: few
CDR3nt: TGCAGTGCTCACGAGGGACATGGCTACGAGCAGTACTTC
CDR3aa: CSAHEGHGYEQYF

j_gene: TRBJ2-1
v_gene: TRBV12-3/TRBV12-4
d_gene: TRBD1
abundance: NA
CDR3nt: TGTGCCAGCAGTTTAATCAGGGGGAATGTGGATGAGCAGTTCTTC
CDR3aa: CASSLIRGNVDEQFF

j_gene: TRBJ2-7
v_gene: TRBV19
d_gene: TRBD2
abundance: NA
CDR3nt: TGTGCCAGTAGTATAGACGGGACTAGCGGGACTTACGAGCAGTACTTC
CDR3aa: CASSIDGTSGTYEQYF

j_gene: TRBJ2-7
v_gene: TRBV12-3/TRBV12-4
d_gene: NA
abundance: many
CDR3nt: TGTGCCAGCAGTTTAGCAGGGCTCGGCGAGCAGTACTTC
CDR3aa: CASSLAGLGEQYF

j_gene: TRBJ2-1
v_gene: TRBV9
d_gene: NA
abundance: few
CDR3nt: TGTGCCAGCAGCGTATTTACCGAGGACAATGAGCAGTTCTTC
CDR3aa: CASSVFTEDNEQFF

j_gene: TRBJ2-4
v_gene: TRBV9
d_gene: NA
abundance: few
CDR3nt: TGTGCCAGCAGCGCGACCGGGACGGGGGTTAGCGACATTCAGTACTTC
CDR3aa: CASSATGTGVSDIQYF

j_gene: TRBJ1-2
v_gene: TRBV7-2
d_gene: TRBD1
abundance: few
CDR3nt: TGTGCCAGCAGCTTATACGGGACAGGGGAGAATGGCTACACCTTC
CDR3aa: CASSLYGTGENGYTF

j_gene: TRBJ2-1
v_gene: TRBV9
d_gene: TRBD2
abundance: few
CDR3nt: TGTGCCAGCAGCCCCACTAGCGGGGGGAATGAGCAGTTCTTC
CDR3aa: CASSPTSGGNEQFF

j_gene: TRBJ1-4
v_gene: TRBV4-1
d_gene: NA
abundance: NA
CDR3nt: TGCGCCACCAAGCCCCGGGGAAGTGGAACTAATGAAAAACTGTTTTTT
CDR3aa: CATKPRGSGTNEKLFF

j_gene: TRBJ1-1
v_gene: TRBV29-1
d_gene: NA
abundance: few
CDR3nt: TGCAGCGTTGAGACGGGGGACGGCACTTCGAACACTGAAGCTTTCTTT
CDR3aa: CSVETGDGTSNTEAFF

j_gene: TRBJ2-1
v_gene: TRBV2
d_gene: TRBD2
abundance: few
CDR3nt: TGTGCCAGCAGTGGTACTAGCGGGTTCGGTGAGCAGTTCTTC
CDR3aa: CASSGTSGFGEQFF

j_gene: TRBJ2-3
v_gene: TRBV4-3
d_gene: NA
abundance: many
CDR3nt: TGCGCCAGCAGCCCCGCACCTTTGGGGGCGCAACCAGATACGCAGTATTTT
CDR3aa: CASSPAPLGAQPDTQYF

j_gene: TRBJ2-5
v_gene: TRBV20-1
d_gene: TRBD2
abundance: NA
CDR3nt: TGCAGTGCCCCTCCACTTGGGGGAGGGTCGGGGGTGACCCAGTACTTC
CDR3aa: CSAPPLGGGSGVTQYF

j_gene: TRBJ2-7
v_gene: TRBV4-1
d_gene: NA
abundance: NA
CDR3nt: TGCGCCAGCAGCCAAGATGCGAGTTACGAGCAGTACTTC
CDR3aa: CASSQDASYEQYF

j_gene: TRBJ2-7
v_gene: TRBV6-5
d_gene: TRBD1
abundance: few
CDR3nt: TGTGCCAGCAGTTACGTTGGACAGGGAACATACGAGCAGTACTTC
CDR3aa: CASSYVGQGTYEQYF

j_gene: TRBJ2-1
v_gene: TRBV27
d_gene: NA
abundance: many
CDR3nt: TGTGCCAGCAGTTTCCCCGAGGGCAATGAGCAGTTCTTC
CDR3aa: CASSFPEGNEQFF

j_gene: TRBJ2-1
v_gene: TRBV9
d_gene: TRBD2
abundance: few
CDR3nt: TGTGCCAGCAGCGTGAGCGGGAGAGGTTCCCCCTCCTACAATGAGCAGTTCTTC
CDR3aa: CASSVSGRGSPSYNEQFF

j_gene: TRBJ2-5
v_gene: TRBV7-2
d_gene: NA
abundance: few
CDR3nt: TGTGCCAGCAGTTCCGGACGTCCGTACTTC
CDR3aa: CASSSGRPYF

j_gene: TRBJ2-5
v_gene: TRBV4-1
d_gene: TRBD1
abundance: NA
CDR3nt: TGCGCCAGCAGCCAGCCGGGACAGGGGCAAGAGACCCAGTACTTC
CDR3aa: CASSQPGQGQETQYF

j_gene: TRBJ2-1
v_gene: TRBV24-1
d_gene: NA
abundance: few
CDR3nt: TGTGCCACCAGTGAGGCGGACAGTTCCTACAATGAGCAGTTCTTC
CDR3aa: CATSEADSSYNEQFF

j_gene: TRBJ2-1
v_gene: TRBV7-8
d_gene: NA
abundance: NA
CDR3nt: TGTGCCAGCAGCTTAGGGAAGGGGGTCGACAAGATCTTC
CDR3aa: CASSLGKGVDKIF

j_gene: TRBJ2-1
v_gene: TRBV5-6
d_gene: TRBD2
abundance: many
CDR3nt: TGCGCCAGCAGCAGCGGGACTAGCGGGAGTAATGAGCAGTTCTTC
CDR3aa: CASSSGTSGSNEQFF

j_gene: TRBJ2-1
v_gene: TRBV10-3
d_gene: NA
abundance: once
CDR3nt: TGTGCCATCAGTGACGCCGGGAGCGGAACCTACAATGAGCAGTTCTTC
CDR3aa: CAISDAGSGTYNEQFF

j_gene: TRBJ1-5
v_gene: TRBV5-1
d_gene: NA
abundance: few
CDR3nt: TGCGCCAGCAGCTTGGCCCCTGGGGTAAATCAGCCCCAGCATTTT
CDR3aa: CASSLAPGVNQPQHF

j_gene: TRBJ2-1
v_gene: TRBV7-7
d_gene: NA
abundance: NA
CDR3nt: TGTGCCAGCAGCTCGCTCGCGGGCAATGAGCAGTTCTTC
CDR3aa: CASSSLAGNEQFF

j_gene: TRBJ1-1
v_gene: TRBV4-2
d_gene: NA
abundance: NA
CDR3nt: TGTGCCAGCAGCCAGGGACACCTGAACACTGAAGCTTTCTTT
CDR3aa: CASSQGHLNTEAFF

j_gene: TRBJ2-7
v_gene: TRBV7-6
d_gene: NA
abundance: NA
CDR3nt: TGTGCCAGCAGCTCAGGTACAGGAGGTCGGGAGCAGTACTTC
CDR3aa: CASSSGTGGREQYF

j_gene: TRBJ2-4
v_gene: TRBV7-9
d_gene: TRBD2
abundance: few
CDR3nt: TGTGCCAGCAGCTCACTAGCGCCTCTAGCCAAAAACATTCAGTACTTC
CDR3aa: CASSSLAPLAKNIQYF

j_gene: TRBJ1-2
v_gene: TRBV6-5
d_gene: NA
abundance: NA
CDR3nt: TGTGCCAGCAGTCCTTCTGCAGGGTTCTCCTACTATGGCTACACCTTC
CDR3aa: CASSPSAGFSYYGYTF

j_gene: TRBJ1-5
v_gene: TRBV19
d_gene: TRBD1
abundance: few
CDR3nt: TGTGCCAGTAGTATGCGGGACAGGGCCTTCAATCAGCCCCAGCATTTT
CDR3aa: CASSMRDRAFNQPQHF

j_gene: TRBJ2-2
v_gene: TRBV11-2
d_gene: TRBD2
abundance: few
CDR3nt: TGTGCCAGCAGCTTAGATCTGACCCGTTGGGAGCGGGAATACACCGGGGAGCTGTTTTTT
CDR3aa: CASSLDLTRWEREYTGELFF

j_gene: TRBJ2-1
v_gene: TRBV5-1
d_gene: TRBD1
abundance: few
CDR3nt: TGCGCCAGCACCGCGACAGGGGGCAATGAGCAGTTCTTC
CDR3aa: CASTATGGNEQFF

j_gene: TRBJ1-2
v_gene: TRBV7-9
d_gene: NA
abundance: few
CDR3nt: TGTGCCAGCAGCTCTAACAGGGATGTTCGGGATGGCTACACCTTC
CDR3aa: CASSSNRDVRDGYTF

j_gene: TRBJ2-1
v_gene: TRBV12-3/TRBV12-4
d_gene: NA
abundance: few
CDR3nt: TGTGCCAGCAGTTTAGCGAGGCGGGACCCCTACAATGAGCAGTTCTTC
CDR3aa: CASSLARRDPYNEQFF

j_gene: TRBJ2-7
v_gene: TRBV29-1
d_gene: NA
abundance: few
CDR3nt: TGCAGCGTTGAACTAGGAATTTACGAGCAGTACTTC
CDR3aa: CSVELGIYEQYF

j_gene: TRBJ1-1
v_gene: TRBV30
d_gene: NA
abundance: few
CDR3nt: TGTGCCTGGAGTGTACTGTCCCCGCCTGAAGCTTTCTTT
CDR3aa: CAWSVLSPPEAFF

j_gene: TRBJ2-7
v_gene: TRBV18
d_gene: NA
abundance: NA
CDR3nt: TGTGCCAGCTCACCACGCCTCCCAGGGAAAACCTCCTACGAGCAGTACTTC
CDR3aa: CASSPRLPGKTSYEQYF

j_gene: TRBJ1-1
v_gene: TRBV29-1
d_gene: NA
abundance: NA
CDR3nt: TGCAGCGCCCTGGAGGGGGGCACTGAAGCTTTCTTT
CDR3aa: CSALEGGTEAFF

j_gene: TRBJ2-7
v_gene: TRBV4-3
d_gene: TRBD1
abundance: many
CDR3nt: TGCGCCAGCAGCCATTCTGCGACAGGGGAAACCTACGAGCAGTACTTC
CDR3aa: CASSHSATGETYEQYF

j_gene: TRBJ2-7
v_gene: TRBV12-3/TRBV12-4
d_gene: NA
abundance: NA
CDR3nt: TGTGCCAGCGGGGGGATCGAGCAGTACTTC
CDR3aa: CASGGIEQYF

j_gene: TRBJ2-5
v_gene: TRBV15
d_gene: NA
abundance: NA
CDR3nt: TGTGCCACCAGCCCTCCCGGGTTAGAGACCCAGTACTTC
CDR3aa: CATSPPGLETQYF

j_gene: TRBJ2-7
v_gene: TRBV20-1
d_gene: NA
abundance: NA
CDR3nt: TGCAGTGCTGCCGACAGCTACGAGCAGTACTTC
CDR3aa: CSAADSYEQYF

j_gene: TRBJ2-5
v_gene: TRBV11-2
d_gene: NA
abundance: few
CDR3nt: TGTGCCAGCAGCTTAGTGGCCTACATGGGGCAAGAGACCCAGTACTTC
CDR3aa: CASSLVAYMGQETQYF

j_gene: TRBJ2-7
v_gene: TRBV4-3
d_gene: NA
abundance: few
CDR3nt: TGCGCCAGCAGCCAAGAGAGTAGCGGAGACACTGAACTGACCTACGAGCAGTACTTC
CDR3aa: CASSQESSGDTELTYEQYF

j_gene: TRBJ1-2
v_gene: TRBV27
d_gene: TRBD1
abundance: NA
CDR3nt: TGTGCCAGCAGTCTCGATCCTACCGGGACAGGGGTCTTCTATGGCTACACCTTC
CDR3aa: CASSLDPTGTGVFYGYTF

j_gene: TRBJ2-1
v_gene: TRBV9
d_gene: NA
abundance: NA
CDR3nt: TGTGCCAGCAGCGCCCTCACCCCTACCGGGGAAGGGCAGTTCTTC
CDR3aa: CASSALTPTGEGQFF

j_gene: TRBJ1-1
v_gene: TRBV30
d_gene: TRBD1
abundance: few
CDR3nt: TGTGCCTGGACTGACAGGGGGGACACTGAAGCTTTCTTT
CDR3aa: CAWTDRGDTEAFF

j_gene: TRBJ2-1
v_gene: TRBV7-9
d_gene: NA
abundance: NA
CDR3nt: TGTGCCAGCAGCCATGCCCCTCCCCCATACAATGAGCAGTTCTTC
CDR3aa: CASSHAPPPYNEQFF

j_gene: TRBJ2-1
v_gene: TRBV7-9
d_gene: TRBD2
abundance: few
CDR3nt: TGTGCCAGCAGCAAGTGGGGACTAGCGGGTCATAATGAGCAGTTCTTC
CDR3aa: CASSKWGLAGHNEQFF

j_gene: TRBJ2-3
v_gene: TRBV10-2
d_gene: NA
abundance: few
CDR3nt: TGCGCCAGCAGTCCAGGGGGCACAGATACGCAGTATTTT
CDR3aa: CASSPGGTDTQYF

j_gene: TRBJ2-7
v_gene: TRBV27
d_gene: TRBD2
abundance: NA
CDR3nt: TGTGCCAGCACCCTAGCGGGAGGTACCTACGAGCAGTACTTC
CDR3aa: CASTLAGGTYEQYF

j_gene: TRBJ2-1
v_gene: TRBV5-1
d_gene: TRBD2
abundance: NA
CDR3nt: TGCGCCAGCAGCTTGGTAGCGGGAGAGCAGTTCTTC
CDR3aa: CASSLVAGEQFF

j_gene: TRBJ2-7
v_gene: TRBV24-1
d_gene: TRBD1
abundance: few
CDR3nt: TGTGCCACCTCGGCCGGGACAGTACAGCACGAGCAGTACTTC
CDR3aa: CATSAGTVQHEQYF

j_gene: TRBJ2-1
v_gene: TRBV11-2
d_gene: NA
abundance: few
CDR3nt: TGTGCCAGCAGCAACAGGGCAGAGGGGTACAATGAGCAGTTCTTC
CDR3aa: CASSNRAEGYNEQFF